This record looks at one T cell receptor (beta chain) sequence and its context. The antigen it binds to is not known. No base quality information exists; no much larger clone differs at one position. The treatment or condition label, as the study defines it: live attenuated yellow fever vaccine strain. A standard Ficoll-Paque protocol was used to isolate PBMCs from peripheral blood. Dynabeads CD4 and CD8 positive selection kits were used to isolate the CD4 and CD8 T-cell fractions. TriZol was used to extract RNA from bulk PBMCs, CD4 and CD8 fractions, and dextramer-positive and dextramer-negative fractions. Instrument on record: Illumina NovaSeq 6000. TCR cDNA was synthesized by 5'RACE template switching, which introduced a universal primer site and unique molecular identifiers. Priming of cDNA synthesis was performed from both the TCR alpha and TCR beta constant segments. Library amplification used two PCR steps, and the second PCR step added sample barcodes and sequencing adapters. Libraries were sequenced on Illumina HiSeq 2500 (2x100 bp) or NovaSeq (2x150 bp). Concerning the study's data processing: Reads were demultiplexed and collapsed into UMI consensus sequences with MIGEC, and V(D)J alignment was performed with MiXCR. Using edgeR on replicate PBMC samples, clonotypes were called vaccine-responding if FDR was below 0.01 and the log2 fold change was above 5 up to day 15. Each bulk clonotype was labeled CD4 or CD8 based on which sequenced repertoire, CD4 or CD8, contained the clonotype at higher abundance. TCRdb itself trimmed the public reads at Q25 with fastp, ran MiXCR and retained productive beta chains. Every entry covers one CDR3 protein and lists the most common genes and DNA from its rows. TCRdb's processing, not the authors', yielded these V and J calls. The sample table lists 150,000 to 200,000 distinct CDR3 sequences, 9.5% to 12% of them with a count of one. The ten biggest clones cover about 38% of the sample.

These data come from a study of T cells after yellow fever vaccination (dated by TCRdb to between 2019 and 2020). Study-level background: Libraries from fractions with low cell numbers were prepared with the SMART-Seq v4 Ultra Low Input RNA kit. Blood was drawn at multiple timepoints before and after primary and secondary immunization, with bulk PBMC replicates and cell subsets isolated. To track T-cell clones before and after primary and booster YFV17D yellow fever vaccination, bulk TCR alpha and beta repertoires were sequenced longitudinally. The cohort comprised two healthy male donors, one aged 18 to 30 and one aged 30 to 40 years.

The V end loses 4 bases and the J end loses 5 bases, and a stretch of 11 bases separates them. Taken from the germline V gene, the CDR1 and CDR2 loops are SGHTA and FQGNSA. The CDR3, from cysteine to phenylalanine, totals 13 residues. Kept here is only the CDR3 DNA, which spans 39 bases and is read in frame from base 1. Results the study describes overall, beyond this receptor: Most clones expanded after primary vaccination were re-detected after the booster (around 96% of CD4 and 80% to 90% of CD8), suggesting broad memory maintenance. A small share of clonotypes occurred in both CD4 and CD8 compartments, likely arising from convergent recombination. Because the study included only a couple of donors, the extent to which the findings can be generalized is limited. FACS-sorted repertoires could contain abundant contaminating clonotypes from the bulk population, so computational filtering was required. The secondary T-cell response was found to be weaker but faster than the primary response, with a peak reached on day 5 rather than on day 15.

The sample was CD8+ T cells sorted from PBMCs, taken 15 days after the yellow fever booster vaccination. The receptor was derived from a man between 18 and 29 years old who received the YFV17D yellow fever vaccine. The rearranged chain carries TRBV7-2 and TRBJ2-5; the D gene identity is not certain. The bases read TGTGCCAGCAGCTCTAGACCCTCGGAGACCCAGTACTTC. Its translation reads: CASSSRPSETQYF. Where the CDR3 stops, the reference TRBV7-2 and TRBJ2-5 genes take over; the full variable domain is GAGVSQSPSNKVTEKGKDVELRCDPISGHTALYWYRQSLGQGLEFLIYFQGNSAPDKSGLPSDRFSAERTGGSVSTLTIQRTQQEDSAVYLCASSSRPSETQYFGPGTRLLVL.